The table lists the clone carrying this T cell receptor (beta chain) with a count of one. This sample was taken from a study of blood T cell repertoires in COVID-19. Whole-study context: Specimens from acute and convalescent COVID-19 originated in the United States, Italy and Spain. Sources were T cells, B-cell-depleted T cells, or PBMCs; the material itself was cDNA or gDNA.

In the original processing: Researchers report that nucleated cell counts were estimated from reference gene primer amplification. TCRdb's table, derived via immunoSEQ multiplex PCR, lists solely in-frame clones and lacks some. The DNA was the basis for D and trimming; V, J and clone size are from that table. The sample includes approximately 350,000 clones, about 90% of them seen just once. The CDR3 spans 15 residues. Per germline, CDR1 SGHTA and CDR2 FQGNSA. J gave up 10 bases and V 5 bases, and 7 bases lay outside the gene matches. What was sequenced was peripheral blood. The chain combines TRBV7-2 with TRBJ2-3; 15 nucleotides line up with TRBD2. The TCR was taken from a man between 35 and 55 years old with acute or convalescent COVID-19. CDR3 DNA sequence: TGTGCCAGCAGCGGGACTAGCGGGAGGATAAAAGCGCAGTATTTT. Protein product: CASSGTSGRIKAQYF. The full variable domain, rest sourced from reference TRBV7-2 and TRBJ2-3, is GAGVSQSPSNKVTEKGKDVELRCDPISGHTALYWYRQSLGQGLEFLIYFQGNSAPDKSGLPSDRFSAERTGGSVSTLTIQRTQQEDSAVYLCASSGTSGRIKAQYFGPGTRLTVL.